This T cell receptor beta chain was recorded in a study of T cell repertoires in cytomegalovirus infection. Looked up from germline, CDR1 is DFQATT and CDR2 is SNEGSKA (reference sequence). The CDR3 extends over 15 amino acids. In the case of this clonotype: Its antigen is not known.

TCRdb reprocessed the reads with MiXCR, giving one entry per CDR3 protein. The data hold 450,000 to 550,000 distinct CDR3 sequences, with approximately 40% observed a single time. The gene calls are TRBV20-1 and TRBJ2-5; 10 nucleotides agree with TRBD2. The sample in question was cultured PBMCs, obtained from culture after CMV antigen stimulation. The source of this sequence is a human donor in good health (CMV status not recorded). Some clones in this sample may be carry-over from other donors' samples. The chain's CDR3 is CRGGTSALGGETQYF. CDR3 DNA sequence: TGCAGGGGGGGGACTAGCGCCTTGGGAGGGGAGACCCAGTACTTC.